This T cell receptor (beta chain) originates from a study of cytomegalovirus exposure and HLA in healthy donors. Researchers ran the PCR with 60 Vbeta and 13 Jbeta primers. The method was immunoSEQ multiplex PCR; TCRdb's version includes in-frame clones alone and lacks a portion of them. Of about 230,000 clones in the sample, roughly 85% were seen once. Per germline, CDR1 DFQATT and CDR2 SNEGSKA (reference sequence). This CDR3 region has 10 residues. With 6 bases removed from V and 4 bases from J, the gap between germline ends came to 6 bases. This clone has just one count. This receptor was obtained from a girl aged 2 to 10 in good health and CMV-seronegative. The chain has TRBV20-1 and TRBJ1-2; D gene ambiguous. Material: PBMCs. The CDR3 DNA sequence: TGCAGTGCGAAAGCCTATGGCTACACCTTC. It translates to CSAKAYGYTF.